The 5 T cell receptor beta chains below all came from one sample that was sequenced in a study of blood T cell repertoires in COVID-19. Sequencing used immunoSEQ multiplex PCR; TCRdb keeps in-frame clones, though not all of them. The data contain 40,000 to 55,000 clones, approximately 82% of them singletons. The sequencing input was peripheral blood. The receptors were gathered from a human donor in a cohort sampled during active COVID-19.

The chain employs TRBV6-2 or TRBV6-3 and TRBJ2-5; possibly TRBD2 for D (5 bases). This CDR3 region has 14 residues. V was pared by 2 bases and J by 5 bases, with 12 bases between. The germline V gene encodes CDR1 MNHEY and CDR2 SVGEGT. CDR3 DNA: TGTGCCAGCAGTTACACGGGAAGCAGGGAGACCCAGTACTTC. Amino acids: CASSYTGSRETQYF.

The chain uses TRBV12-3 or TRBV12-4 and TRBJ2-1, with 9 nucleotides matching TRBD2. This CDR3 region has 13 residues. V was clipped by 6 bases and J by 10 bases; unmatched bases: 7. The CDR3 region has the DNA TGTGCCAGCAGCTACGGGACTAGCAGAGAGCAGTTCTTC. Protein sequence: CASSYGTSREQFF.

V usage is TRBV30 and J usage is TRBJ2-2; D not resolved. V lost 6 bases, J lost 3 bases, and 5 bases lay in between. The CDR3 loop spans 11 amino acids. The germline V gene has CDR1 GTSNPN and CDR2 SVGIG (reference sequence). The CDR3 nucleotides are TGTGCCTGTAGATACACCGGGGAGCTGTTTTTT. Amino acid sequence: CACRYTGELFF.

The CDR3 coding sequence is TGCGCCAGCAGCTTGGGTGAGGCTAGGTTAGGCTCTGGGGCCAACGTCCTGACTTTC. Residues: CASSLGEARLGSGANVLTF. The chain carries TRBV5-1 and TRBJ2-6, with unresolved D. Germline CDR1 and CDR2: SGHRS and YFSETQ. The CDR3 sequence is 19 residues long. The V end was cut by 0 bases, the J end by 0 bases, with 16 bases between.

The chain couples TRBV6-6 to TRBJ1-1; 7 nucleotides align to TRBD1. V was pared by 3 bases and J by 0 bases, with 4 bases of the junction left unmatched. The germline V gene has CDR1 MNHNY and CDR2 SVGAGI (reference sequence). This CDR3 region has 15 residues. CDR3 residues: CASSYRQGLNTEAFF. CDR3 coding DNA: TGTGCCAGCAGTTATCGACAGGGACTGAACACTGAAGCTTTCTTT.